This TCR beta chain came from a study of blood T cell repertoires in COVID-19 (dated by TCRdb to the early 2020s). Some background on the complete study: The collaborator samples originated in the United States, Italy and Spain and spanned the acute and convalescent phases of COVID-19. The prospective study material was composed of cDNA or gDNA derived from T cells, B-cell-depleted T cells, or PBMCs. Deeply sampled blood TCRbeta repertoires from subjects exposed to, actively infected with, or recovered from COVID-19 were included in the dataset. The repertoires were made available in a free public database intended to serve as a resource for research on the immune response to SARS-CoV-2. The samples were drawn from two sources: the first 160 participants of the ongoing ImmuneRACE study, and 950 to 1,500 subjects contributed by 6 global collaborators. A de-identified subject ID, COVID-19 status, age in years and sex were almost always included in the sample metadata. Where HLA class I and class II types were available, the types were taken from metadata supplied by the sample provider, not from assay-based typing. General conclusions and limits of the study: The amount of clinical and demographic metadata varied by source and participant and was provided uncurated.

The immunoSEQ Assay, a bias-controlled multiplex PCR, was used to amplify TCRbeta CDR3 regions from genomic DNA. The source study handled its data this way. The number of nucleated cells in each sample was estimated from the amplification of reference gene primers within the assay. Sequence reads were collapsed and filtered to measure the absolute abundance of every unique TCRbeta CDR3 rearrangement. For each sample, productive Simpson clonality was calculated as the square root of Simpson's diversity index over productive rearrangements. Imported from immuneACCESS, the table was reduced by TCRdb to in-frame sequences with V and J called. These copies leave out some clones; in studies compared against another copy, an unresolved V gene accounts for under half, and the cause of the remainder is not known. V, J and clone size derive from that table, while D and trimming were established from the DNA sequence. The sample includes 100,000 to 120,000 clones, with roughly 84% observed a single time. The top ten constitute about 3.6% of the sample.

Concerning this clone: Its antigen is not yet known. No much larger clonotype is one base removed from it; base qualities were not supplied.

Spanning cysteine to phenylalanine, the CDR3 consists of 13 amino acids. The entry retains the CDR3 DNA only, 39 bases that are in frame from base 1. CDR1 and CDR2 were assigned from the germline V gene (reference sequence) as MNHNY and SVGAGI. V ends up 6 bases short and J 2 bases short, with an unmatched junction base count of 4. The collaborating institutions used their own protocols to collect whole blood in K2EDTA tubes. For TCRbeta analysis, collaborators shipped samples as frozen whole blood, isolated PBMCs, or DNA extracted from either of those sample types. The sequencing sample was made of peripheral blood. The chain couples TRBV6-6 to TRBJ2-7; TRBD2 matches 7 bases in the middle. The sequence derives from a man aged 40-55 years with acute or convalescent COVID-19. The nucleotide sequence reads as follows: TGTGCCAGCAGCCCCGGGGGGACCTACGAGCAGTACTTC. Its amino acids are CASSPGGTYEQYF.